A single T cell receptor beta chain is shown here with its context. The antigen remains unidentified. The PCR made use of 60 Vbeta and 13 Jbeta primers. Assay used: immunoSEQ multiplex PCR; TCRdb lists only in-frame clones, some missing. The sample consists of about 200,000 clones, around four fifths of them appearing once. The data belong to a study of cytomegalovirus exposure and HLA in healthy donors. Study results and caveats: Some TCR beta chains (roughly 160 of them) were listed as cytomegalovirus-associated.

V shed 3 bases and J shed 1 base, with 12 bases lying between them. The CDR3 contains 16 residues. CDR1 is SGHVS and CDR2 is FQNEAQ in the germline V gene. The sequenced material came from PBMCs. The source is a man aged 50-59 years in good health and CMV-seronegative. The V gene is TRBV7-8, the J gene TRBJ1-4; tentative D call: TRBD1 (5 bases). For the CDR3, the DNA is TGTGCCAGCAGCTTCGGCAGGGTGGAAACTAATGAAAAACTGTTTTTT. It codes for CASSFGRVETNEKLFF.